This is a list of T cell receptor beta chains from one sample in a study of T-cell memory formation after mild COVID-19. MiXCR was run by TCRdb on the 5' RACE reads, yielding one entry per CDR3 protein. The sample gives around 300,000 distinct CDR3 sequences, about an eighth of which show up once; around 21% is in the top ten. Specimen: PBMCs or a T cell subset sorted from them (not recorded which). The origin of the receptors is a man aged 18-30 years who had mild COVID-19 (a few samples of this study predate the infection). Cell type and time point are not known. CDR3s include the opening cysteine and the closing phenylalanine or tryptophan. A D gene is named only where the DNA matches it firmly. Size is omitted from some rows. Given values are once, few, many or a class for expanded clones.

j_gene: TRBJ2-7
abundance: few
d_gene: -
v_gene: TRBV5-1
CDR3aa: CASSLDVWGAGYEQYF
CDR3nt: TGCGCCAGCAGCTTGGATGTATGGGGCGCAGGCTACGAGCAGTACTTC

j_gene: TRBJ2-3
abundance: few
d_gene: TRBD2
v_gene: TRBV2
CDR3aa: CASSARGTSGHTQYF
CDR3nt: TGTGCCAGCAGCGCCAGAGGGACTAGCGGCCATACGCAGTATTTT

j_gene: TRBJ2-1
abundance: few
d_gene: TRBD1
v_gene: TRBV24-1
CDR3aa: CATSSMGQTNEQFF
CDR3nt: TGTGCCACCAGTTCCATGGGACAGACCAATGAGCAGTTCTTC

j_gene: TRBJ1-5
abundance: -
d_gene: -
v_gene: TRBV4-1
CDR3aa: CASSSSGLGDQPQHF
CDR3nt: TGCGCCAGCAGCTCCAGTGGTTTGGGGGATCAGCCCCAGCATTTT

j_gene: TRBJ2-3
abundance: -
d_gene: -
v_gene: TRBV5-1
CDR3aa: CASSSGGLVDTQYF
CDR3nt: TGCGCCAGCAGCTCTGGTGGGTTGGTGGATACGCAGTATTTT

j_gene: TRBJ1-3
abundance: -
d_gene: -
v_gene: TRBV27
CDR3aa: CASSLRSGFPGNTIYF
CDR3nt: TGTGCCAGCAGTTTACGCTCTGGGTTCCCTGGAAACACCATATATTTT

j_gene: TRBJ1-1
abundance: few
d_gene: -
v_gene: TRBV5-1
CDR3aa: CASSLGQVGNTEAFF
CDR3nt: TGCGCCAGCAGCTTGGGTCAGGTCGGCAACACTGAAGCTTTCTTT

j_gene: TRBJ2-1
abundance: many
d_gene: TRBD2
v_gene: TRBV7-3
CDR3aa: CASSPSLLAGGGNEQFF
CDR3nt: TGTGCCAGCAGCCCCAGCCTCCTAGCGGGGGGTGGGAATGAGCAGTTCTTC

j_gene: TRBJ2-3
abundance: -
d_gene: -
v_gene: TRBV4-1
CDR3aa: CASSQGPGADTQYF
CDR3nt: TGCGCCAGCAGCCAAGGCCCAGGGGCAGATACGCAGTATTTT

j_gene: TRBJ1-6
abundance: -
d_gene: TRBD1
v_gene: TRBV4-3
CDR3aa: CASSHGTGDSPLHF
CDR3nt: TGCGCCAGCAGCCACGGGACAGGGGATTCACCCCTCCACTTT

j_gene: TRBJ2-2
abundance: few
d_gene: -
v_gene: TRBV7-2
CDR3aa: CASSQRLTGELFF
CDR3nt: TGTGCCAGCAGTCAACGTCTGACCGGGGAGCTGTTTTTT

j_gene: TRBJ2-7
abundance: -
d_gene: -
v_gene: TRBV5-1
CDR3aa: CASSLESGIYEQYF
CDR3nt: TGCGCCAGCAGCTTGGAATCAGGTATCTACGAGCAGTACTTC

j_gene: TRBJ1-6
abundance: few
d_gene: -
v_gene: TRBV18
CDR3aa: CASSPGTGNSPLHF
CDR3nt: TGTGCCAGCTCACCCGGGACGGGGAATTCACCCCTCCACTTT

j_gene: TRBJ2-2
abundance: -
d_gene: -
v_gene: TRBV10-1
CDR3aa: CASSDWSANTGELFF
CDR3nt: TGCGCCAGCAGTGATTGGAGCGCGAACACCGGGGAGCTGTTTTTT

j_gene: TRBJ2-5
abundance: few
d_gene: -
v_gene: TRBV7-9
CDR3aa: CASSTLRGGGTQYF
CDR3nt: TGTGCCAGCAGCACCCTAAGGGGAGGTGGGACCCAGTACTTC

j_gene: TRBJ2-3
abundance: -
d_gene: -
v_gene: TRBV5-1
CDR3aa: CASSLVGGRYNTDTQYF
CDR3nt: TGCGCCAGCAGCTTGGTCGGGGGGCGATATAACACAGATACGCAGTATTTT

j_gene: TRBJ1-4
abundance: few
d_gene: TRBD1
v_gene: TRBV3-1
CDR3aa: CASSAVGQGATNEKLFF
CDR3nt: TGTGCCAGCAGCGCGGTTGGACAGGGTGCAACTAATGAAAAACTGTTTTTT

j_gene: TRBJ2-7
abundance: few
d_gene: TRBD1
v_gene: TRBV7-2
CDR3aa: CASSLQGSIYEQYF
CDR3nt: TGTGCCAGCAGCCTACAGGGGTCTATCTACGAGCAGTACTTC

j_gene: TRBJ2-1
abundance: few
d_gene: -
v_gene: TRBV12-3/TRBV12-4
CDR3aa: CARSSSGTSNEQFF
CDR3nt: TGTGCCAGAAGTTCTAGTGGCACCTCCAATGAGCAGTTCTTC

j_gene: TRBJ2-7
abundance: few
d_gene: -
v_gene: TRBV7-2
CDR3aa: CASSPSRFYEQYF
CDR3nt: TGTGCCAGCAGCCCATCTCGGTTCTACGAGCAGTACTTC

j_gene: TRBJ1-5
abundance: few
d_gene: -
v_gene: TRBV18
CDR3aa: CASSPRQVLDQPQHF
CDR3nt: TGTGCCAGCTCACCGAGGCAGGTTCTTGATCAGCCCCAGCATTTT

j_gene: TRBJ1-1
abundance: -
d_gene: -
v_gene: TRBV5-5
CDR3aa: CASSLDGGIQNTEAFF
CDR3nt: TGTGCCAGCAGCTTGGACGGGGGGATACAGAACACTGAAGCTTTCTTT

j_gene: TRBJ2-3
abundance: -
d_gene: -
v_gene: TRBV7-9
CDR3aa: CASSLGLDTDTQYF
CDR3nt: TGTGCCAGCAGCTTGGGACTCGACACAGATACGCAGTATTTT

j_gene: TRBJ1-5
abundance: few
d_gene: TRBD1
v_gene: TRBV6-2/TRBV6-3
CDR3aa: CASGTGGLGNQPQHF
CDR3nt: TGTGCCAGCGGGACAGGGGGCCTGGGCAATCAGCCCCAGCATTTT

j_gene: TRBJ2-1
abundance: -
d_gene: TRBD2
v_gene: TRBV5-6
CDR3aa: CASSSPRGAYNEQFF
CDR3nt: TGTGCCAGCAGCTCCCCCCGGGGGGCCTACAATGAGCAGTTCTTC

j_gene: TRBJ2-6
abundance: few
d_gene: TRBD1
v_gene: TRBV6-4
CDR3aa: CASSETGGAGANVLTF
CDR3nt: TGTGCCAGCAGTGAAACAGGGGGCGCTGGGGCCAACGTCCTGACTTTC

j_gene: TRBJ2-5
abundance: -
d_gene: TRBD2
v_gene: TRBV6-6
CDR3aa: CASETTRGVEETQYF
CDR3nt: TGTGCCAGCGAGACGACGCGGGGGGTGGAGGAGACCCAGTACTTC

j_gene: TRBJ1-5
abundance: few
d_gene: -
v_gene: TRBV6-5
CDR3aa: CASSYGAGGQPQHF
CDR3nt: TGTGCCAGCAGTTATGGCGCCGGCGGTCAGCCCCAGCATTTT

j_gene: TRBJ1-3
abundance: few
d_gene: TRBD1
v_gene: TRBV4-3
CDR3aa: CASSRQGGYGNTIYF
CDR3nt: TGCGCCAGCAGCCGTCAGGGGGGCTACGGAAACACCATATATTTT

j_gene: TRBJ2-1
abundance: few
d_gene: -
v_gene: TRBV4-3
CDR3aa: CASSQVDIRGNGQFF
CDR3nt: TGCGCCAGCAGCCAGGTGGACATCCGGGGGAATGGGCAGTTCTTC

j_gene: TRBJ1-5
abundance: few
d_gene: -
v_gene: TRBV10-3
CDR3aa: CATAGERDQPQHF
CDR3nt: TGTGCCACCGCGGGGGAGAGGGATCAGCCCCAGCATTTT

j_gene: TRBJ2-2
abundance: few
d_gene: -
v_gene: TRBV7-2
CDR3aa: CASSLAGSVKLFF
CDR3nt: TGTGCCAGCAGCTTAGCCGGGTCTGTGAAGCTGTTTTTT

j_gene: TRBJ2-7
abundance: -
d_gene: TRBD1
v_gene: TRBV7-6
CDR3aa: CASSLARTGEDEQYF
CDR3nt: TGTGCCAGCAGCTTAGCCAGGACAGGGGAGGACGAGCAGTACTTC

j_gene: TRBJ2-1
abundance: few
d_gene: -
v_gene: TRBV11-3
CDR3aa: CASSRPGRNEQFF
CDR3nt: TGTGCCAGCAGCCGCCCAGGGAGGAATGAGCAGTTCTTC

j_gene: TRBJ1-1
abundance: many
d_gene: -
v_gene: TRBV7-2
CDR3aa: CASSLMGVPQNTEAFF
CDR3nt: TGTGCCAGCAGCCTAATGGGGGTCCCCCAGAACACTGAAGCTTTCTTT

j_gene: TRBJ1-5
abundance: -
d_gene: -
v_gene: TRBV20-1
CDR3aa: CSARSGNNQPQHF
CDR3nt: TGCAGTGCTAGGTCTGGGAACAATCAGCCCCAGCATTTT

j_gene: TRBJ1-1
abundance: -
d_gene: -
v_gene: TRBV4-1
CDR3aa: CASSQGQATEAFF
CDR3nt: TGCGCCAGCAGCCAAGGACAGGCCACTGAAGCTTTCTTT

j_gene: TRBJ2-3
abundance: few
d_gene: TRBD1
v_gene: TRBV20-1
CDR3aa: CSAEEDRVRADTQYF
CDR3nt: TGCAGTGCTGAGGAGGACAGGGTCAGGGCAGATACGCAGTATTTT

j_gene: TRBJ2-5
abundance: -
d_gene: TRBD2
v_gene: TRBV4-1
CDR3aa: CASSHRLAGYQETQYF
CDR3nt: TGCGCCAGCAGCCATCGGCTAGCGGGGTACCAAGAGACCCAGTACTTC

j_gene: TRBJ2-2
abundance: few
d_gene: -
v_gene: TRBV12-3/TRBV12-4
CDR3aa: CASSRAPNTGELFF
CDR3nt: TGTGCCAGCAGCCGAGCCCCTAACACCGGGGAGCTGTTTTTT

j_gene: TRBJ2-3
abundance: few
d_gene: TRBD2
v_gene: TRBV4-1
CDR3aa: CASSQYLAGGGSTDTQYF
CDR3nt: TGCGCCAGCAGCCAGTATTTAGCGGGGGGTGGAAGCACAGATACGCAGTATTTT

j_gene: TRBJ1-1
abundance: -
d_gene: -
v_gene: TRBV29-1
CDR3aa: CSVVTGDTEAFF
CDR3nt: TGCAGCGTTGTAACCGGGGACACTGAAGCTTTCTTT

j_gene: TRBJ2-1
abundance: few
d_gene: -
v_gene: TRBV14
CDR3aa: CASSRDAGRLDNEQFF
CDR3nt: TGTGCCAGCAGCCGGGACGCGGGGCGCCTCGACAATGAGCAGTTCTTC

j_gene: TRBJ1-6
abundance: -
d_gene: -
v_gene: TRBV25-1
CDR3aa: CASSDPNNSPIHF
CDR3nt: TGTGCCAGCAGTGATCCCAATAATTCACCCATCCACTTT